The rows below give T cell receptor beta chains drawn from one sample of a study of blood T cell repertoires in COVID-19. Produced via immunoSEQ multiplex PCR; TCRdb's table is partial and in-frame only. The table includes 150,000 to 200,000 clones, 88% detected once. The sample consisted of peripheral blood. Receptor source: a young woman with acute or convalescent COVID-19. The CDR3 runs from the conserved cysteine through the conserved F or W. Fields, in order: clone size, V gene, D gene, J gene, CDR3 protein, CDR3 DNA. The D gene is left open where the match is weak. Clone size is given for some rows only: seen once, a few or many times, or a class if the clone is expanded.

>NA|TRBV18|NA|TRBJ2-7
CASSLSSYEQYF
TGTGCCAGCTCCCTTAGCTCCTACGAGCAGTACTTC
>NA|TRBV7-8|TRBD2|TRBJ2-7
CASSSPSGRYEQYF
TGTGCCAGCAGCTCCCCTAGCGGGAGATACGAGCAGTACTTC
>NA|TRBV4-2|TRBD1|TRBJ1-5
CASSPRVDRVEQPQHF
TGTGCCAGCAGCCCACGGGTAGACAGGGTAGAACAGCCCCAGCATTTT
>NA|TRBV30|NA|TRBJ2-3
CAWSVRGSRTDTQYF
TGTGCCTGGAGTGTAAGGGGGAGCCGAACAGATACGCAGTATTTT
>NA|TRBV6-1|NA|TRBJ2-7
CASSELRYEQYF
TGTGCCAGCAGTGAACTCCGCTACGAGCAGTACTTC
>NA|TRBV10-3|TRBD1|TRBJ2-3
CAIRPGQGTDTQYF
TGTGCCATCAGACCGGGACAGGGGACAGATACGCAGTATTTT
>NA|TRBV7-9|NA|TRBJ2-2
CASSAPGQSFYGELFF
TGTGCCAGCAGCGCCCCGGGACAATCGTTCTATGGGGAGCTGTTTTTT
>NA|TRBV5-6|NA|TRBJ1-4
CATALRGGEKLFF
TGTGCCACTGCCTTAAGGGGGGGTGAAAAACTGTTTTTT
>NA|TRBV28|TRBD2|TRBJ2-1
CATQLAGVYNEQFF
TGTGCCACCCAACTAGCGGGAGTGTACAATGAGCAGTTCTTC
>NA|TRBV7-9|TRBD1|TRBJ1-6
CASSQTGGYSPLHF
TGTGCCAGCAGCCAGACAGGGGGCTATTCACCCCTCCACTTT
>NA|TRBV6-6|NA|TRBJ2-3
CASSPTPDTQYF
TGTGCCAGCAGTCCAACACCAGATACGCAGTATTTT
>once|TRBV9|NA|TRBJ2-5
CASSVGPARGEETQYF
TGTGCCAGCAGCGTAGGCCCGGCTAGGGGTGAAGAGACCCAGTACTTC
>NA|TRBV2|NA|TRBJ2-2
CASSGGGDTGELFF
TGTGCCAGCAGTGGAGGCGGGGACACCGGGGAGCTGTTTTTT
>NA|TRBV12-5|NA|TRBJ1-5
CASGLREKGQPQHF
TGTGCTAGTGGTTTACGGGAAAAGGGTCAGCCCCAGCATTTT
>NA|TRBV9|NA|TRBJ1-2
CASSVGSGYHYGYTF
TGTGCCAGCAGCGTTGGGAGTGGGTATCACTATGGCTACACCTTC
>NA|TRBV25-1|NA|TRBJ1-3
CASSDKRAGGNTIYF
TGTGCCAGCAGTGATAAAAGGGCGGGAGGAAACACCATATATTTT
>NA|TRBV6-2/TRBV6-3|NA|TRBJ2-1
CASSSGVSHYNEQFF
TGTGCCAGCAGTTCCGGAGTGAGCCACTACAATGAGCAGTTCTTC
>NA|TRBV6-1|TRBD1|TRBJ2-7
CASREGGSAYYEQYF
TGTGCCAGCAGAGAAGGGGGCTCGGCCTACTACGAGCAGTACTTC
>NA|TRBV28|TRBD2|TRBJ2-3
CATKGYEREASTDTQYF
TGTGCCACTAAAGGGTATGAGCGGGAGGCTAGCACAGATACGCAGTATTTT
>NA|TRBV28|NA|TRBJ2-1
CASIRQGLNEQFF
TGTGCCAGCATTCGACAGGGACTCAATGAGCAGTTCTTC
>NA|TRBV28|NA|TRBJ1-1
CVIQGSTEAFF
TGTGTCATCCAGGGCTCCACTGAAGCTTTCTTT
>NA|TRBV12-3/TRBV12-4|NA|TRBJ1-2
CASDGGNYGYTF
TGTGCCAGCGACGGGGGTAACTATGGCTACACCTTC
>NA|TRBV6-5|NA|TRBJ2-6
CASVRDYGANVLTF
TGTGCCAGTGTACGGGATTATGGGGCCAACGTCCTGACTTTC
>once|TRBV15|NA|TRBJ1-4
CATRVGGATNEKLFF
TGTGCCACCAGGGTGGGGGGGGCAACTAATGAAAAACTGTTTTTT
>NA|TRBV29-1|NA|TRBJ2-3
CSVEGGGGDTQYF
TGCAGCGTTGAAGGCGGTGGAGGGGATACGCAGTATTTT
>NA|TRBV29-1|NA|TRBJ1-1
CSVGAGGTEAFF
TGCAGCGTTGGGGCCGGGGGAACTGAAGCTTTCTTT
>NA|TRBV19|NA|TRBJ1-4
CASSGSHNEKLFF
TGTGCCAGTAGCGGGTCCCATAATGAAAAACTGTTTTTT
>NA|TRBV7-9|NA|TRBJ2-7
CASSLARASPRGQYF
TGTGCCAGCAGCTTAGCGCGGGCGTCCCCCCGCGGGCAGTACTTC
>NA|TRBV30|NA|TRBJ2-7
CAWSVRTGEQYF
TGTGCCTGGAGTGTCAGGACTGGGGAGCAGTACTTC
>NA|TRBV5-6|TRBD1|TRBJ1-6
CASRHRDRGSSPLHF
TGTGCCAGCAGACACCGGGACAGGGGTAGTTCACCCCTCCACTTT
>NA|TRBV6-1|TRBD2|TRBJ2-1
CASSEDGPSGYNEQFF
TGTGCCAGCAGTGAAGATGGGCCTAGCGGCTACAATGAGCAGTTCTTC
>few|TRBV7-8|NA|TRBJ1-1
CASSTQGHRNTEAFF
TGTGCCAGCAGCACCCAGGGACACCGGAACACTGAAGCTTTCTTT
>NA|TRBV27|TRBD1|TRBJ1-2
CASSPTGAHNDNTF
TGTGCCAGCAGCCCCACAGGGGCCCATAATGATAATACCTTC
>once|TRBV10-3|TRBD1|TRBJ1-1
CAISEGQGAFF
TGTGCCATCAGTGAGGGACAGGGAGCTTTCTTT
>once|TRBV7-9|TRBD2|TRBJ2-2
CASSSEREWDTGELFF
TGTGCCAGCAGCTCTGAGCGGGAGTGGGACACCGGGGAGCTGTTTTTT
>NA|TRBV29-1|TRBD1|TRBJ2-1
CSVGQGSYNEQFF
TGCAGCGTTGGACAGGGGTCCTACAATGAGCAGTTCTTC
>NA|TRBV28|NA|TRBJ2-7
CASSLPQGAVYEQYF
TGTGCCAGCAGTTTACCCCAAGGGGCCGTCTACGAGCAGTACTTC
>few|TRBV10-3|TRBD1|TRBJ2-2
CAITGTLQGANTGELFF
TGTGCCATCACCGGGACCCTTCAGGGGGCGAACACCGGGGAGCTGTTTTTT
>NA|TRBV7-2|NA|TRBJ2-2
CASSLRLDTGELFF
TGTGCCAGCAGCTTACGCCTAGACACCGGGGAGCTGTTTTTT
>NA|TRBV20-1|NA|TRBJ2-2
CSASFRGNTGELFF
TGCAGTGCTAGTTTCCGCGGGAACACCGGGGAGCTGTTTTTT
>NA|TRBV7-2|TRBD1|TRBJ2-5
CASSHGDRRETQYF
TGTGCCAGCAGCCACGGGGACAGACGGGAGACCCAGTACTTC
>NA|TRBV12-3/TRBV12-4|NA|TRBJ2-1
CASRDLNNEQFF
TGTGCCAGCCGGGACTTAAACAATGAGCAGTTCTTC
>NA|TRBV20-1|NA|TRBJ2-7
CSASRPFYEQYF
TGCAGTGCTAGTCGTCCCTTCTACGAGCAGTACTTC
>few|TRBV18|TRBD1|TRBJ1-1
CASSQGQVVPEAFF
TGTGCCAGCTCTCAGGGACAGGTGGTTCCTGAAGCTTTCTTT
>NA|TRBV19|NA|TRBJ1-5
CASSFRTYSNSNQPQHF
TGTGCCAGTAGTTTCCGGACATACTCGAATAGCAATCAGCCCCAGCATTTT
>NA|TRBV29-1|NA|TRBJ1-1
CSVETGLLTQTFF
TGCAGCGTTGAAACGGGACTTTTGACCCAAACTTTCTTT
>NA|TRBV30|NA|TRBJ2-5
CAWSAGATWAQYF
TGTGCCTGGAGCGCAGGGGCAACGTGGGCCCAGTACTTC
>NA|TRBV21-1|NA|TRBJ1-2
CASSASRAIYGYTF
TGTGCCAGCAGCGCCTCGCGGGCCATCTATGGCTACACCTTC
>NA|TRBV19|NA|TRBJ2-2
CASSILAAAPGELFF
TGTGCCAGTAGTATACTGGCCGCGGCGCCCGGGGAGCTGTTTTTT
>NA|TRBV27|TRBD2|TRBJ2-5
CASRLAGGPQYF
TGTGCCAGCCGACTAGCGGGAGGCCCCCAGTACTTC
>NA|TRBV6-1|NA|TRBJ1-2
CASSDDGYTF
TGTGCCAGCAGTGACGATGGCTACACCTTC
>NA|TRBV7-9|NA|TRBJ1-1
CASSMRQVGNEAFF
TGTGCCAGCAGCATGCGACAGGTAGGGAATGAAGCTTTCTTT
>NA|TRBV7-6|TRBD1|TRBJ1-3
CASSPTGGVSGNTIYF
TGTGCCAGCAGCCCCACAGGGGGGGTATCTGGAAACACCATATATTTT
>NA|TRBV27|NA|TRBJ2-1
CASSFPRGSYNEQFF
TGTGCCAGCAGTTTCCCCAGGGGCTCCTACAATGAGCAGTTCTTC
>NA|TRBV5-1|NA|TRBJ2-5
CASSLVGAEGETQYF
TGCGCCAGCAGCTTGGTGGGAGCTGAGGGAGAGACCCAGTACTTC
>NA|TRBV28|NA|TRBJ2-3
CASSFGAGLTDTQYF
TGTGCCAGCAGTTTTGGGGCGGGACTCACAGATACGCAGTATTTT
>NA|TRBV10-2|NA|TRBJ1-1
CASSGEAGTEAFF
TGCGCCAGCAGTGGAGAGGCCGGCACTGAAGCTTTCTTT